The 20 T cell receptor beta chains listed next were all sequenced from one sample in a study of blood T cell repertoires in COVID-19. Only in-frame clones appear in the TCRdb table, and some are missing; sequencing was by immunoSEQ multiplex PCR. The sample includes some 120,000 clones, around 80% of them seen just once. Sequencing used peripheral blood. All receptors come from a man aged 25-45 years with COVID-19, enrolled during active disease.

The chain joins TRBV27 to TRBJ2-1; tentative D call: TRBD1 (6 bases). CDR3 length: 13 residues. Germline V CDR1 and CDR2: MNHEY, SMNVEV (reference sequence). Trimming stripped 5 bases from V and 12 bases from J, with 17 bases between. DNA for the CDR3: TGTGCCAGCAGTCCCACACAGGGCCCTCGGCAGTTCTTC. This sequence encodes CASSPTQGPRQFF.

The chain carries TRBV19 and TRBJ1-1, with no clear D. V lost 5 bases and J lost 7, with 11 bases in between. Per the germline V gene, CDR1 is LNHDA and CDR2 is SQIVND (reference sequence). This CDR3 has 12 residues. The CDR3 sequence: CASSPRHHEAFF. As DNA, the CDR3 is TGTGCCAGTAGTCCCCGACACCATGAAGCTTTCTTT. Supplemented by reference TRBV19 and TRBJ1-1, the full variable domain reads DGGITQSPKYLFRKEGQNVTLSCEQNLNHDAMYWYRQDPGQGLRLIYYSQIVNDFQKGDIAEGYSVSREKKESFPLTVTSAQKNPTAFYLCASSPRHHEAFFGQGTRLTVV.

This clone was counted once. This rearrangement joins TRBV3-1 (or the pseudogene TRBV3-2) to TRBJ2-3; TRBD2 matches 9 bases. This CDR3 region has 16 residues. V gave up 4 bases and J gave up 5 bases; unmatched junction bases: 10. Germline lookup yields CDR1 LGHDT and CDR2 YNNKEL (reference sequence). CDR3 protein: CASSRVAGEALDTQYF. The CDR3 DNA sequence: TGTGCCAGCAGCCGGGTAGCGGGAGAGGCTTTAGATACGCAGTATTTT.

The chain joins TRBV11-3 to TRBJ2-1, with D possibly TRBD2 on 6 matching bases. Germline V CDR1 and CDR2: SGHNT, YENEEA. V lost 2 bases and J lost 6, with 11 bases in between. The CDR3 has 14 amino acids. CDR3 in amino acids: CASSLRLVPNEQFF. For the CDR3, the DNA is TGTGCCAGCAGCTTAAGACTAGTGCCCAATGAGCAGTTCTTC.

The chain links TRBV5-1 to TRBJ1-1; TRBD1 might be the D (6 bases). This CDR3 is built from 12 residues. The germline V and J ends were trimmed by 9 bases and 4 bases, with 13 bases remaining between them. CDR1 and CDR2 from the germline V gene are SGHRS and YFSETQ. The CDR3 region has the DNA TGCGCCACCAGGACAGACTTCACTGAAGCTTTCTTT. Protein sequence: CATRTDFTEAFF. Based on the CDR3 plus reference TRBV5-1 and TRBJ1-1, the full variable domain is KAGVTQTPRYLIKTRGQQVTLSCSPISGHRSVSWYQQTPGQGLQFLFEYFSETQRNKGNFPGRFSGRQFSNSRSEMNVSTLELGDSALYLCATRTDFTEAFFGQGTRLTVV.

Regarding this clone: Other DNA sequences in the sample encode the same CDR3. The chain combines TRBV5-1 with TRBJ2-7; tentatively, D is TRBD1 (6 bases). V was cut by 4 bases and J by 4 bases, with 15 bases left in between. The CDR3 runs 14 residues. The V gene's germline CDR1 is SGHRS and CDR2 YFSETQ. For the CDR3, the DNA is TGCGCCAGCAGCGCGGGCCCAGGGGAGTACGAGCAGTACTTC. Encoded protein: CASSAGPGEYEQYF.

The CDR3 reads CASSLDRGETQYF. As DNA, the CDR3 is TGTGCCAGCAGCTTGGACAGGGGTGAGACCCAGTACTTC. This sequence joins TRBV7-2 and TRBJ2-5, with 9 bases matching TRBD1. The ends lost 3 bases at V and 5 bases at J; junction bases unmatched: 1. The CDR3 covers 13 residues. Germline loops: CDR1 SGHTA, CDR2 FQGNSA.

The rearrangement links TRBV24-1 to TRBJ2-1; 8 positions match TRBD1. This CDR3 spans 16 amino acids. CDR1 is KGHDR, CDR2 SFDVKD, per germline. The ends lost 3 bases at V and 0 bases at J; junction bases unmatched: 3. CDR3: CATSDPGQDSYNEQFF. The CDR3 DNA is TGTGCCACCAGTGATCCGGGACAGGACTCCTACAATGAGCAGTTCTTC.

The V and J genes are TRBV28 and TRBJ1-2; 8 bases agree with TRBD1. Germline V lookup: CDR1 MDHEN, CDR2 SYDVKM. V gave up 7 bases and J gave up 2 bases; unmatched junction bases: 9. This CDR3 has 15 amino acids. CDR3 in amino acids: CASTSQGAGNYGYTF. The CDR3 DNA reads as TGTGCCAGCACCTCCCAGGGGGCCGGAAACTATGGCTACACCTTC.

V gene TRBV2 combines with J gene TRBJ1-6; 9 nucleotides agree with TRBD1. V lost 6 bases, J lost 10 bases, and 10 bases stayed unmatched. The CDR3 is 15 residues long. Per the germline V gene, CDR1 is SNHLY and CDR2 is FYNNEI. DNA of the CDR3: TGTGCCAGCAGGACAACCGGGACAGGGTCATCACCCCTCCACTTT. Amino acids: CASRTTGTGSSPLHF.

This chain links TRBV2 with TRBJ1-5; D might be TRBD1 (6 bases). The CDR3 is made up of 14 amino acids. Trimming stripped 5 bases from V and 2 bases from J, with 10 bases between. Germline CDR1 is SNHLY and CDR2 is FYNNEI. CDR3 region: CASSNRVGNQPQHF. CDR3 nucleotides: TGTGCCAGCAGTAACAGGGTGGGCAATCAGCCCCAGCATTTT.

The chain combines TRBV6-5 with TRBJ2-2, with D uncertain. This CDR3 spans 12 amino acids. Trimming took 5 bases from V and 4 from J, leaving 5 bases between them. Germline assignment: CDR1 MNHEY and CDR2 SVGAGI. The CDR3 sequence is CASSTSTGELFF. In DNA, the CDR3 is TGTGCCAGCAGTACAAGCACCGGGGAGCTGTTTTTT.

This chain connects TRBV28 to TRBJ2-5, with D possibly matching TRBD2 (5 bases). With 6 bases removed from V and 4 bases from J, the gap between germline ends came to 15 bases. Per the germline V gene, CDR1 is MDHEN and CDR2 is SYDVKM. The CDR3 contains 14 residues. CDR3 protein: CASSTFTEGETQYF. The DNA for the CDR3 is TGTGCCAGCAGCACTTTTACTGAGGGAGAGACCCAGTACTTC.

The chain's CDR3 is CASSLTVGSNYGYTF. The CDR3 DNA is TGTGCCAGCAGCCTAACCGTAGGGAGCAACTATGGCTACACCTTC. The gene calls are TRBV9 and TRBJ1-2; D remains unclear. The germline V gene has CDR1 SGDLS and CDR2 YYNGEE. CDR3 length: 15 residues. V was clipped by 4 bases and J by 2 bases, with 15 bases between them.

The rearrangement joins TRBV4-2 to TRBJ2-1; 10 bases are shared with TRBD2. Germline V lookup: CDR1 LGHNA, CDR2 YNFKEQ. CDR3 length equals 16 residues. Trimming removed 2 bases from V and 7 bases from J; junction bases left unmatched: 8. The DNA for the CDR3 is TGTGCCAGCAGCCAACCTAGCGGGGGTCGGGGGAATGAGCAGTTCTTC. This codes for CASSQPSGGRGNEQFF.

The chain is built from TRBV4-1 and TRBJ1-2; D remains unclear. V lost 4 bases to trimming and J lost 6 bases, with 15 bases between them. This CDR3 is 14 amino acids long. Germline CDR1 and CDR2: MGHRA and YSYEKL. DNA for the CDR3: TGCGCCAGCAGCCCGCGGGTAACTGGCGATGGCTACACCTTC. Translated, it gives CASSPRVTGDGYTF.

The rearrangement uses TRBV6-4 and TRBJ2-7, with D tentatively TRBD2 (6 bases). V lost 6 bases, J lost 0 bases, and 18 bases lay in between. The germline CDR1 and CDR2 sequences are MRHNA and SNTAGT. CDR3 length: 16 residues. This chain's CDR3 is CASRASWGGVSYEQYF. As DNA, the CDR3 is TGTGCCAGCAGGGCCTCGTGGGGAGGAGTCTCCTACGAGCAGTACTTC.

This clone was observed a few times. The rearrangement uses TRBV6-5 and TRBJ2-3; weak D call: TRBD2 (6 bases). The CDR3 covers 13 residues. Germline loops: CDR1 MNHEY, CDR2 SVGAGI. The V and J ends lost 7 bases and 2 bases respectively, with 10 bases between them. The CDR3 region is CASTGGVTDTQYF. CDR3 coding DNA: TGTGCCAGCACTGGAGGGGTCACAGATACGCAGTATTTT.

The chain uses TRBV6-5 and TRBJ2-1; weak D call: TRBD2 (6 bases). Germline CDR1 is MNHEY and CDR2 is SVGAGI. V was cut by 0 bases and J by 5 bases, with 11 bases left in between. The CDR3 sequence is 15 residues long. CDR3 in DNA: TGTGCCAGCAGTTACTCCCCGGGACTGAACAATGAGCAGTTCTTC. It codes for CASSYSPGLNNEQFF.

The gene calls are TRBV9 and TRBJ2-1; 9 nucleotides agree with TRBD1. The germline CDR1 and CDR2 sequences are SGDLS and YYNGEE. This CDR3 spans 15 amino acids. J gave up 4 bases and V 2 bases, and 4 bases lay outside the gene matches. The CDR3 DNA sequence: TGTGCCAGCAGCGTTGGGACAGGGACATACAATGAGCAGTTCTTC. This codes for CASSVGTGTYNEQFF.